A selection of T cell receptor beta chains follows, all from one sample in a study of monozygotic twins with inflammatory bowel disease. TCRdb reprocessed the 5' RACE reads, keeping one entry per CDR3 protein, no DNA. This sample's table has approximately 110,000 distinct CDR3 sequences. The sample taken for sequencing was blood. Receptors were obtained from a human donor with ulcerative colitis or Crohn's disease, or a healthy co-twin of an affected twin (not recorded which). CDR3s include the opening cysteine and the closing phenylalanine or tryptophan.

CASSEGYPGTQYF	TRBJ2-5	TRBV2
CASSWTGNYGYTF	TRBJ1-2	TRBV12-3/TRBV12-4
CASSLGTSGIAGELFF	TRBJ2-2	TRBV5-4
CASSQDRGNTIYF	TRBJ1-3	TRBV7-7
CASSASVGRVKNIQYF	TRBJ2-4	TRBV27
CASQETGASYEQYF	TRBJ2-7	TRBV7-9
CATRQDNRIGELFF	TRBJ2-2	TRBV15
CASSRTDNMNTEAFF	TRBJ1-1	TRBV7-9
CSARDLGGGGMAQYF	TRBJ2-3	TRBV20-1
CASRSEARGELFF	TRBJ2-2	TRBV7-2
CASGRIQETQYF	TRBJ2-5	TRBV6-2/TRBV6-3
CASSVTSTGAGNTIYF	TRBJ1-3	TRBV9
CASSFGRGDRPYEQYF	TRBJ2-7	TRBV12-3/TRBV12-4
CASSLSGGDYGYTF	TRBJ1-2	TRBV7-2
CASEGQQNTEAFF	TRBJ1-1	TRBV12-3/TRBV12-4
CASSLVLAGPRDEQFF	TRBJ2-1	TRBV7-7
CASSQTVRLAGDPETQYF	TRBJ2-5	TRBV7-7
CSARGDGDSPLHF	TRBJ1-6	TRBV20-1
CASSGTHQETQYF	TRBJ2-5	TRBV6-6
CASLGKATNEKLFF	TRBJ1-4	TRBV12-5
CSARDGSREDYEQYF	TRBJ2-7	TRBV20-1
CASSPSGVGQFF	TRBJ2-1	TRBV28
CASTVGDSYNEQFF	TRBJ2-1	TRBV5-1
CSVGGWGAVYNEQFF	TRBJ2-1	TRBV29-1
CASSYTGTTSSYEQYF	TRBJ2-7	TRBV4-1
CSASGGGNQETQYF	TRBJ2-5	TRBV20-1
CSVEEEKVGDTQYF	TRBJ2-3	TRBV29-1
CASSLVGAVGETQYF	TRBJ2-5	TRBV5-1
CASSHGTSGGASYNEQFF	TRBJ2-1	TRBV4-2
CASSYINQPQHF	TRBJ1-5	TRBV6-2/TRBV6-3
CASSEARRTGNNYGYTF	TRBJ1-2	TRBV6-1
CSASRGGVDGELFF	TRBJ2-2	TRBV20-1
CASSLSPGTEAFF	TRBJ1-1	TRBV5-4
CASSSPRDYAQYF	TRBJ2-5	TRBV7-9
CAISETYIDLQGYEQYF	TRBJ2-7	TRBV10-3
CSARDLRREGTDTQYF	TRBJ2-3	TRBV20-1
CASSRDRGPEPQHF	TRBJ1-5	TRBV6-2/TRBV6-3
CAVNGGQGRMNTEAFF	TRBJ1-1	TRBV10-3
CASSSDRSSYNSPLHF	TRBJ1-6	TRBV5-6
CATTVGRSNTEAFF	TRBJ1-1	TRBV6-1
CASSHRVLAKNIQYF	TRBJ2-4	TRBV14
CASSLSRTGQGRTGELFF	TRBJ2-2	TRBV27
CASSSPRVGNTEAFF	TRBJ1-1	TRBV7-8
CASSLARETYEQYF	TRBJ2-7	TRBV5-1
CAISGGTTGTGELFF	TRBJ2-2	TRBV10-3
CASSLLHLRGLVNTGELFF	TRBJ2-2	TRBV5-4
CSATVRKGAGELFF	TRBJ2-2	TRBV20-1
CASSPGQSQYF	TRBJ2-5	TRBV7-9
CASSQDRGQGLNTEAFF	TRBJ1-1	TRBV4-3
CASSPGTWFNHSYEQYF	TRBJ2-7	TRBV12-3/TRBV12-4
CARSLGGLWVRSYNEQFF	TRBJ2-1	TRBV5-3
CASSVASGGLRNEQFF	TRBJ2-1	TRBV5-1
CASSHPGGNQPQHF	TRBJ1-5	TRBV18
CASSETAGGPDTQYF	TRBJ2-3	TRBV6-1
CASSPSGQGINNQPQHF	TRBJ1-5	TRBV18
CSAVRIWSGEDGYTF	TRBJ1-2	TRBV20-1
CASSQIRQGDPLF	TRBJ1-1	TRBV3-1
CASSSQPGRSQPQHF	TRBJ1-5	TRBV5-1
CASSPERDNEQFF	TRBJ2-1	TRBV4-1
CSHPERSDREISRANVLTF	TRBJ2-6	TRBV20-1